A single sample is the source of the 29 T cell receptor beta chains below, sequenced in a study of T cell repertoires in cytomegalovirus infection. TCRdb passed the reads through MiXCR, listing each CDR3 protein once. The sample includes 600,000 to 800,000 distinct CDR3 sequences, roughly a quarter seen only once; the top ten take under 8.5%. The sample comprised CD8+ T cells from PBMCs. The receptors were gathered from a human donor in good health (CMV status not recorded). Some clones in this sample may be carry-over from other donors' samples.

There are a few counts of this clonotype. The chain combines TRBV14 with TRBJ2-5; 9 bases map to TRBD1. The junction had 8 bases not matched to a gene; V was cut back by 0 bases and J by 6 bases. This CDR3 contains 16 residues. Germline CDR1 SGHDN, CDR2 FVKESK. DNA for the CDR3: TGTGCCAGCAGCCAAGATCGGGACAGGGCCCGGAAGACCCAGTACTTC. Amino acids: CASSQDRDRARKTQYF. The whole variable domain, remainder taken from reference TRBV14 and TRBJ2-5, is EAGVTQFPSHSVIEKGQTVTLRCDPISGHDNLYWYRRVMGKEIKFLLHFVKESKQDESGMPNNRFLAERTGGTYSTLKVQPAELEDSGVYFCASSQDRDRARKTQYFGPGTRLLVL.

V usage is TRBV28 and J usage is TRBJ2-7; 8 bases are shared with TRBD1. From germline, CDR1 is MDHEN and CDR2 SYDVKM. The V gene end was trimmed by 5 bases and the J gene end by 2 bases; junction bases not matched to a gene: 11. The CDR3 is made up of 16 amino acids. CDR3 bases: TGTGCCAGCAGTCCCCGGACAGGGAAGAGCGCCTACGAGCAGTACGTC. It yields the protein CASSPRTGKSAYEQYV.

Only a few counts were recorded for this clonotype. The chain uses TRBV29-1 and TRBJ2-2; D uncertain. Germline V gene data show CDR1 as SQVTM and CDR2 as ANQGSEA. The CDR3 is made up of 14 amino acids. V dropped 6 bases and J dropped 5 bases, with 16 bases sitting between them. The CDR3 spells CSVRPEISTGELFF. The CDR3, as DNA: TGCAGCGTCCGCCCTGAAATAAGTACCGGGGAGCTGTTTTTT.

The rearrangement links TRBV7-9 to TRBJ2-2, with 9 bases lining up with TRBD1. The CDR3 extends over 16 amino acids. The V gene end was trimmed by 4 bases and the J gene end by 6 bases; junction bases not matched to a gene: 9. CDR1 and CDR2 from the germline V gene are SEHNR and FQNEAQ (reference sequence). CDR3 DNA sequence: TGTGCCAGCAGCTCATCCACCGGGACAGGGTCCGGGGAGCTGTTTTTT. Amino acid sequence: CASSSSTGTGSGELFF. Filled out from reference TRBV7-9 and TRBJ2-2, the complete variable domain reads DTGVSQNPRHKITKRGQNVTFRCDPISEHNRLYWYRQTLGQGPEFLTYFQNEAQLEKSRLLSDRFSAERPKGSFSTLEIQRTEQGDSAMYLCASSSSTGTGSGELFFGEGSRLTVL.

The CDR3 nucleotides are TGTGCCAGCAGTGAAGCGCGGCTATTCTACAATGAGCAGTTCTTC. Encoded protein: CASSEARLFYNEQFF. The chain couples TRBV2 to TRBJ2-1; D gene ambiguous. V lost 0 bases to trimming and J lost 3 bases, with 9 bases between them. Looked up from germline, CDR1 is SNHLY and CDR2 is FYNNEI. This CDR3 is 15 amino acids long.

In this sample, this clonotype turned up many times. CDR3 bases: TGTGCCACCAGTGATATCGGGACGGACTTCTTGAATGAGCAGTTCTTC. Amino acids: CATSDIGTDFLNEQFF. The V gene is TRBV24-1, the J gene TRBJ2-1; D assignment may be TRBD1 or TRBD2 (5 bases each). The V end lost 3 bases, the J end lost 7 bases, and 18 bases lay between the germline ends. CDR1 and CDR2 (germline): KGHDR, SFDVKD. The CDR3 has 16 amino acids.

This clonotype came up many times. This sequence joins TRBV7-6 and TRBJ2-7, with D maybe TRBD1 (6 bases). Trimming removed 5 bases at V and 5 bases at J, with 13 bases between. This CDR3 has 13 residues. Germline-derived CDR1 and CDR2 are SGHVS and FNYEAQ. The CDR3 sequence is CASSGDRTDEQYF. CDR3 in DNA: TGTGCCAGCAGCGGAGACAGGACTGACGAGCAGTACTTC.

In the case of this clonotype: The junction departs from the called germline gene at one end, perhaps through a read error. The V and J genes are TRBV6-1 and TRBJ2-7; 8 bases align to TRBD1. The germline gives CDR1 MNHNS, CDR2 SASEGT. The CDR3 contains 16 residues. CDR3 protein: CASTERGEDRAYEQYF. Here the CDR3 DNA reads TGTGCCAGCACTGAACGAGGAGAGGACAGGGCCTACGAGCAGTACTTC.

The chain employs TRBV28 and TRBJ1-1; TRBD1 might be the D (6 bases). V was clipped by 5 bases and J by 0 bases, with 10 bases between them. This CDR3 contains 14 residues. The V gene's germline CDR1 is MDHEN and CDR2 SYDVKM. The CDR3 region has the DNA TGTGCCAGCAGTGAGGACAGATTGAACACTGAAGCTTTCTTT. Translated, it gives CASSEDRLNTEAFF. Supplemented by reference TRBV28 and TRBJ1-1, the full variable domain reads DVKVTQSSRYLVKRTGEKVFLECVQDMDHENMFWYRQDPGLGLRLIYFSYDVKMKEKGDIPEGYSVSREKKERFSLILESASTNQTSMYLCASSEDRLNTEAFFGQGTRLTVV.

This clonotype was seen a few times. V is TRBV28 and J is TRBJ1-1; D ambiguous. Looked up from germline, CDR1 is MDHEN and CDR2 is SYDVKM. V lost 10 bases to trimming and J lost 4 bases, with 19 bases between them. The CDR3 covers 14 residues. The CDR3 spells CATEGTRRGTEAFF. DNA for the CDR3: TGTGCCACCGAGGGAACTCGACGGGGCACTGAAGCTTTCTTT.

A few counts support this clonotype. V and J are TRBV20-1 and TRBJ2-5, with 14 bases identical to TRBD2. This CDR3 is built from 19 residues. Germline V gene data show CDR1 as DFQATT and CDR2 as SNEGSKA (reference sequence). The junction had 10 bases not matched to a gene; V was cut back by 1 base and J by 0 bases. The CDR3, as DNA: TGCAGTGCTAGAGCCTTAATCGGGACTAGCGGGGGCTACCAAGAGACCCAGTACTTC. It translates to CSARALIGTSGGYQETQYF.

This clonotype was detected many times. This sequence joins TRBV12-3 or TRBV12-4 and TRBJ2-1; 8 bases align to TRBD2. Trimming removed 5 bases from V and 2 bases from J; junction bases left unmatched: 2. This CDR3 contains 14 residues. The CDR3 coding sequence is TGTGCCAGCAGTCCGGGGGGGCCCTACAATGAGCAGTTCTTC. Protein product: CASSPGGPYNEQFF.

This clonotype appeared a few times. The chain carries TRBV19 and TRBJ1-1; the D gene is possibly TRBD1 (5 bases). CDR1 and CDR2 from the germline V gene are LNHDA and SQIVND (reference sequence). This CDR3 is 13 amino acids long. Trimming took off 8 bases at V and 0 bases at J, with 10 bases between the two ends. The CDR3 nucleotides are TGTGCCAGTGGACACCTACTGAACACTGAAGCTTTCTTT. It yields the protein CASGHLLNTEAFF.

In its sample, this clonotype was seen many times. The chain employs TRBV7-2 and TRBJ2-3; D is unresolved. V was clipped by 2 bases and J by 4 bases, with 4 bases between them. Looked up from germline, CDR1 is SGHTA and CDR2 is FQGNSA. CDR3 length: 12 amino acids. CDR3 region: CASSLSSDTQYF. DNA of the CDR3: TGTGCCAGCAGCTTAAGCTCAGATACGCAGTATTTT. Looking up the rest from reference TRBV7-2 and TRBJ2-3 gives the full variable domain: GAGVSQSPSNKVTEKGKDVELRCDPISGHTALYWYRQSLGQGLEFLIYFQGNSAPDKSGLPSDRFSAERTGGSVSTLTIQRTQQEDSAVYLCASSLSSDTQYFGPGTRLTVL.

This clonotype came up a few times. The V gene is TRBV7-6, the J gene TRBJ2-2; maybe TRBD2 (5 bases). The CDR3 has 16 amino acids. Looked up from germline, CDR1 is SGHVS and CDR2 is FNYEAQ. Trimming shortened V by 2 bases and J by 5 bases, and 15 bases separated the two germline ends. The CDR3: CASSLTGIRRTGELFF. The CDR3, as DNA: TGTGCCAGCAGCTTAACGGGGATCAGGCGGACCGGGGAGCTGTTTTTT.

This clonotype was seen a few times. The rearrangement joins TRBV7-8 to TRBJ1-1; no firm D call. The V and J ends lost 8 bases and 11 bases respectively, with 9 bases between them. CDR1 is SGHVS, CDR2 FQNEAQ, per germline. This CDR3 has 9 residues. The CDR3 DNA sequence: TGTGCCAGCTCTCCGTGGGCTTTCTTT. Its protein is CASSPWAFF.

This clonotype was detected ten times or more. The gene calls are TRBV12-3 or TRBV12-4 and TRBJ2-7, with D perhaps TRBD1 or TRBD2 (5 bases each). This CDR3 is 15 amino acids long. Trimming removed 6 bases at V and 3 bases at J, with 18 bases between. In DNA form, the CDR3 reads TGTGCCAGCAGGGGGGTGGGGGAGAAAGGCTACGAGCAGTACGTC. Encoded protein: CASRGVGEKGYEQYV.

The table lists this clonotype with a few counts. This sequence joins TRBV25-1 and TRBJ2-7; D may be TRBD1 (6 bases). Germline CDR1 MGHDK, CDR2 SYGVNS. Deletions cut 8 bases from V and 3 bases from J, with 14 bases between. This CDR3 spans 13 amino acids. CDR3: CASYDPGDYEQYF. The CDR3, as DNA: TGTGCCAGCTATGATCCAGGGGACTACGAGCAGTACTTC.

The chain joins TRBV27 to TRBJ2-3; TRBD2 aligns across 12 bases. Germline CDR1 and CDR2: MNHEY and SMNVEV (reference sequence). J lost 0 bases, V lost 7 bases, and 11 bases had no gene match. The CDR3 loop spans 18 amino acids. The CDR3 reads CASTVPTSGGASTDTQYF. The CDR3 region has the DNA TGTGCCAGCACCGTGCCGACTAGCGGGGGCGCTAGCACAGATACGCAGTATTTT.

The chain couples TRBV7-6 to TRBJ1-1, with a weak D call TRBD1 (6 bases). This CDR3 has 15 amino acids. From germline, CDR1 is SGHVS and CDR2 FNYEAQ. Deletions cut 1 base from V and 5 bases from J, with 14 bases between. The CDR3 DNA sequence: TGTGCCAGCAGCTTAGGGGGGGGGGGCCGAACTGAAGCTTTCTTT. This gives the protein CASSLGGGGRTEAFF.

This clonotype came up a few times. The chain combines TRBV6-2 or TRBV6-3 with TRBJ2-7; D is ambiguous. The CDR3 extends over 14 amino acids. V was shortened by 7 bases and J by 1 base, with 14 bases between the two germline ends. Per germline, CDR1 MNHEY and CDR2 SVGEGT. CDR3 protein: CASTQSGVSYEQYV. In nucleotides, the CDR3 is TGTGCCAGCACTCAAAGTGGAGTTTCCTACGAGCAGTACGTC.

A remark on this clonotype: A much larger clone lies one base from this, so it may be a read error. V and J are TRBV12-3 or TRBV12-4 and TRBJ1-3; D is ambiguous. This CDR3 region has 15 residues. V was clipped by 10 bases and J by 2 bases, with 18 bases between them. CDR3 DNA sequence: TGTGCCAACATCCTGGGCACCCTGACTGGAAACACCATATATTTT. It codes for CANILGTLTGNTIYF.

The gene calls are TRBV20-1 and TRBJ1-2, with 9 nucleotides matching TRBD1. Germline lookup yields CDR1 DFQATT and CDR2 SNEGSKA (reference sequence). V lost 3 bases to trimming and J lost 4 bases; unmatched junction nucleotides: 12. The CDR3 covers 16 residues. In nucleotides, the CDR3 is TGCAGTGCTAGTGGGACCGGGACAGGGAGGCCCTATGGCTACACCTTC. This sequence encodes CSASGTGTGRPYGYTF.

This clonotype was observed at least ten times. The chain links TRBV7-9 to TRBJ1-5; D unclear. The CDR3 extends over 15 amino acids. V was trimmed by 7 bases and J by 0 bases, leaving 13 bases between them. Germline loops: CDR1 SEHNR, CDR2 FQNEAQ (reference sequence). In DNA form, the CDR3 reads TGTGCCAGCACCCTCGGGTCCTATAGCAATCAGCCCCAGCATTTT. It translates to CASTLGSYSNQPQHF.

This clonotype was counted ten times or more. This chain uses TRBV7-6 with TRBJ1-1; D uncertain. CDR3 size: 13 residues. CDR1 and CDR2 from the germline V gene are SGHVS and FNYEAQ. Deletions cut 2 bases from V and 1 base from J, with 5 bases between. The CDR3 DNA follows: TGTGCCAGCAGCTTAACTGGGAACACTGAAGCTTTCTTT. It translates to CASSLTGNTEAFF.

This clonotype has just a few counts. The chain carries TRBV6-6 and TRBJ1-2; possibly TRBD1 for D (5 bases). The germline V gene has CDR1 MNHNY and CDR2 SVGAGI (reference sequence). CDR3 size: 17 residues. Trimming removed 7 bases from V and 1 base from J, with 22 bases in between. CDR3 DNA sequence: TGTGCCAGCACTTTAAGTCCCGGGGGAGGGGATAACTATGGCTACACCTTC. This gives the protein CASTLSPGGGDNYGYTF.

This clonotype appeared a few times. At one of its ends the junction is not consistent with the germline gene, which may arise from a read error. J is TRBJ1-2 and V is TRBV5-6; unclear D gene. CDR1 and CDR2 (germline): SGHDT, YYEEEE. The CDR3 has 12 residues. The CDR3 DNA follows: TGTGCCAGCAGCTTGGAGCACTACGGCTACACCTTC. It specifies CASSLEHYGYTF.

The chain recombines TRBV29-1 with TRBJ2-7, with D possibly matching TRBD1 (8 bases). Trimming shortened V by 6 bases and J by 3 bases, and 18 bases separated the two germline ends. The CDR3 is 14 amino acids. Germline values: CDR1 SQVTM, CDR2 ANQGSEA. CDR3 residues: CSVGGGDRFYEQYF. The CDR3 DNA reads as TGCAGCGTCGGAGGGGGGGACAGGTTCTACGAGCAGTACTTC.

This clonotype was observed a handful of times. The V call is TRBV12-3 or TRBV12-4, the J call TRBJ2-4; the D is unclear. CDR3 length: 13 residues. V shed 3 bases and J shed 13 bases, with 16 bases lying between them. DNA for the CDR3: TGTGCCAGCAGTTTTCTAGGAGAAATCGGGCAGTACTTC. It yields the protein CASSFLGEIGQYF.